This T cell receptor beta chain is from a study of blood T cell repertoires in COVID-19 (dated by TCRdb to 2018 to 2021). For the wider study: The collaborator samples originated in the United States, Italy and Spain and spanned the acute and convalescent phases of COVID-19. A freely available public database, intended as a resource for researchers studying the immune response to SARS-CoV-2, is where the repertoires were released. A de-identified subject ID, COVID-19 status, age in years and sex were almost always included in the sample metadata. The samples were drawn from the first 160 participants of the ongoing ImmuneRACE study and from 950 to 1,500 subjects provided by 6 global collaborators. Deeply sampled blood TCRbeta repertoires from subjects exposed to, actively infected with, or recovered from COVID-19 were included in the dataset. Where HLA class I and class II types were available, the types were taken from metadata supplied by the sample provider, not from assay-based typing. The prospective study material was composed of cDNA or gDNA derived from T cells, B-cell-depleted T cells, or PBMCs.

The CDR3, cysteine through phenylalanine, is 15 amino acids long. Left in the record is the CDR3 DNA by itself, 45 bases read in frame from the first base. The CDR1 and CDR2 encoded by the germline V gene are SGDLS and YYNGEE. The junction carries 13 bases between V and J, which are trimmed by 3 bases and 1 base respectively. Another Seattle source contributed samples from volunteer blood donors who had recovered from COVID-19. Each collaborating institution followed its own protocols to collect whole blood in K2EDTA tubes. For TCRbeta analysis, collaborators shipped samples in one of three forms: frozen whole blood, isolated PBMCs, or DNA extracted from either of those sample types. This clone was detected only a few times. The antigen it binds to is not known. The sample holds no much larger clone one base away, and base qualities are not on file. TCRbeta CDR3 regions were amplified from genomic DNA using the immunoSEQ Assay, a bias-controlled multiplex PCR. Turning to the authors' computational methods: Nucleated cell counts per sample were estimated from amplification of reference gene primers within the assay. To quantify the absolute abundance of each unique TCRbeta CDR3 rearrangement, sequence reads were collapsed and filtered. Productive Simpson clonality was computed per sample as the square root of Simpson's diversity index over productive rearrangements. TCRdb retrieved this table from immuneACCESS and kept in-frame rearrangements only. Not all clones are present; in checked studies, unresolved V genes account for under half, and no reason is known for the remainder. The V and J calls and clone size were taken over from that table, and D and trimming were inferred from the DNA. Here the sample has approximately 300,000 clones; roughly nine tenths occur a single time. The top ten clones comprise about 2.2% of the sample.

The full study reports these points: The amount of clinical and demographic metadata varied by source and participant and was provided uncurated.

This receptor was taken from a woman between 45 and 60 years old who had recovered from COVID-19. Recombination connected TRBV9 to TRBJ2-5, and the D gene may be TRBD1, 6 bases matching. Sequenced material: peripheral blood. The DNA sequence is TGTGCCAGCAGCGAAAACCTGGGGGCCCAAGAGACCCAGTACTTC. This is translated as CASSENLGAQETQYF.